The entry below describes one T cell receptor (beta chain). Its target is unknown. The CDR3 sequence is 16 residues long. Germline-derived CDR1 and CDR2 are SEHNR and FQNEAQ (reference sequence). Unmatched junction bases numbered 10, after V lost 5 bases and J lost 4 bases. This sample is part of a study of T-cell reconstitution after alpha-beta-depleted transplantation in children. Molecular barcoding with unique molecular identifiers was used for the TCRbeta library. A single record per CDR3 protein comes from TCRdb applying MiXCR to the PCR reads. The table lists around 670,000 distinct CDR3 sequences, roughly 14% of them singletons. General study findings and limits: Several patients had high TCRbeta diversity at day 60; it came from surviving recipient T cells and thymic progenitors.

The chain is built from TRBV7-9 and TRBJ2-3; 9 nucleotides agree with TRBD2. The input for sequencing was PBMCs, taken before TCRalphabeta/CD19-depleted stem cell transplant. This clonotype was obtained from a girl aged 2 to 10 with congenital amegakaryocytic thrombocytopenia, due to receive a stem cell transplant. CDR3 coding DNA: TGTGCCAGCAGCCGCCCAGCGGGAGGTTCCCCAGATACGCAGTATTTT. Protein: CASSRPAGGSPDTQYF.